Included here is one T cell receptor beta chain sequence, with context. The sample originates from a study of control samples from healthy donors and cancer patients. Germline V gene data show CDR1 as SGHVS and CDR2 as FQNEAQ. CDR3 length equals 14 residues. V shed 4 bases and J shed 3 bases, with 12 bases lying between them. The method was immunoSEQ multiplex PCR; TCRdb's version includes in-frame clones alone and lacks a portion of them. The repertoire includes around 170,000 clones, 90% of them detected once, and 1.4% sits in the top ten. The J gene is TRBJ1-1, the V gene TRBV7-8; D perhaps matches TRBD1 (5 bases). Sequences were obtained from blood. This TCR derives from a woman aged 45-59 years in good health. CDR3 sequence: CASSSGTWDTEAFF. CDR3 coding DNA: TGTGCCAGCAGCTCAGGGACGTGGGACACTGAAGCTTTCTTT.